The 28 T cell receptor beta chains in this list originate from one sample, sequenced in a study of T cell changes during pregnancy in multiple sclerosis. Clones were sequenced by immunoSEQ multiplex PCR, and TCRdb holds only the in-frame ones, with some missing. The repertoire holds more than 25,000 clones, with 92% as singletons. This sample comprised peripheral blood, obtained in the first trimester of pregnancy. Source of these receptors: a female donor in good health, enrolled as a control in a pregnancy study.

The V and J genes are TRBV7-2 and TRBJ1-2, with 9 bases fitting TRBD1. This CDR3 is 15 amino acids long. Germline V CDR1 and CDR2: SGHTA, FQGNSA. J lost 4 bases, V lost 5 bases, and 8 bases had no gene match. CDR3 nucleotide sequence: TGTGCCAGCAGCCCGGATGCGGACAGGGGCTATGGCTACACCTTC. Its protein is CASSPDADRGYGYTF. Together with reference TRBV7-2 and TRBJ1-2, the CDR3 gives the full variable domain: GAGVSQSPSNKVTEKGKDVELRCDPISGHTALYWYRQSLGQGLEFLIYFQGNSAPDKSGLPSDRFSAERTGGSVSTLTIQRTQQEDSAVYLCASSPDADRGYGYTFGSGTRLTVV.

The V call is TRBV28, the J call TRBJ1-1, with D perhaps matching TRBD1 (6 bases). The V end was cut by 5 bases, the J end by 10 bases, with 17 bases between. Looked up from germline, CDR1 is MDHEN and CDR2 is SYDVKM. The CDR3 has 13 residues. CDR3 loop: CASSVLGTMGAFF. DNA of the CDR3: TGTGCCAGCAGTGTCCTCGGGACAATGGGAGCTTTCTTT.

The chain employs TRBV6-1 and TRBJ1-1; D is perhaps TRBD1 (5 bases). This CDR3 region has 13 residues. V lost 2 bases and J 6 bases, leaving 10 bases between the germline ends. Germline CDR1 is MNHNS and CDR2 is SASEGT. The CDR3 region has the DNA TGTGCCAGCAGTGAAACGGGGGGTGCTGAAGCTTTCTTT. Amino acids: CASSETGGAEAFF.

V gene TRBV29-1 combines with J gene TRBJ1-5; weak D call: TRBD1 (6 bases). This CDR3 spans 15 amino acids. Trimming stripped 7 bases from V and 0 bases from J, with 16 bases between. CDR1 is SQVTM, CDR2 ANQGSEA, per germline. Written as DNA, the CDR3 is TGCAGCGCGGGTGGATCACAGGGTAGCAATCAGCCCCAGCATTTT. This encodes CSAGGSQGSNQPQHF.

CDR3 DNA sequence: TGTGCCATCAAAGGCGGTTCGAACACCGGGGAGCTGTTTTTT. Translating it yields CAIKGGSNTGELFF. The rearrangement uses TRBV10-3 and TRBJ2-2; no clear D. This CDR3 contains 14 residues. V was clipped by 7 bases and J by 0 bases, with 9 bases between them. CDR1 and CDR2 (germline): ENHRY, SYGVKD.

The chain recombines TRBV9 with TRBJ2-7; 7 nucleotides match TRBD2. The germline gives CDR1 SGDLS, CDR2 YYNGEE. With 4 bases clipped from V and 5 bases from J, the junction kept 15 bases outside the gene matches. The CDR3 extends over 16 amino acids. The CDR3 DNA reads TGTGCCAGCAGCCCTATTGAAGCGGGGAGGAAGCACGAGCAGTACTTC. This gives the protein CASSPIEAGRKHEQYF.

The rearrangement links TRBV4-2 to TRBJ2-1; tentatively, D is TRBD2 (6 bases). The CDR3 is made up of 17 amino acids. Germline CDR1 reads LGHNA; CDR2 reads YNFKEQ. Trimming stripped 0 bases from V and 6 bases from J, with 18 bases between. The CDR3: CASSQDHTGELFNEQFF. Written as DNA, the CDR3 is TGTGCCAGCAGCCAAGACCATACGGGAGAACTTTTCAATGAGCAGTTCTTC.

V gene TRBV10-2 combines with J gene TRBJ2-7, with D tentatively TRBD2 (6 bases). Germline lookup yields CDR1 WSHSY and CDR2 SAAADI. CDR3 length: 12 residues. The V end was cut by 4 bases, the J end by 6 bases, with 10 bases between. Here the CDR3 DNA reads TGCGCCAGCAGTGGGGGGGTTGGCGAGCAGTACTTC. Encoded protein: CASSGGVGEQYF.

The V and J genes are TRBV4-3 and TRBJ1-2; tentatively, D is TRBD1 (5 bases). The CDR3 runs 13 residues. The V end was cut by 4 bases, the J end by 0 bases, with 6 bases between. Germline lookup yields CDR1 LGHNA and CDR2 YSLEER. The CDR3 region has the DNA TGCGCCAGCAGCCCGGACACTAACTATGGCTACACCTTC. Translation gives CASSPDTNYGYTF.

The chain links TRBV20-1 to TRBJ2-5; weak D call: TRBD2 (5 bases). Trimming left V 3 bases short and J 4 bases short, with 6 bases between. The CDR3 consists of 11 residues. From germline, CDR1 is DFQATT and CDR2 SNEGSKA (reference sequence). CDR3 in DNA: TGCAGTGCTAGCGCGGGAGAGACCCAGTACTTC. This translates into CSASAGETQYF.

The chain joins TRBV6-1 to TRBJ1-1; D is unclear. V lost 2 bases, J lost 3 bases, and 7 bases lay in between. CDR1 and CDR2 from the germline V gene are MNHNS and SASEGT. The CDR3 runs to 13 residues. This chain's CDR3 is CASSESRHTEAFF. For the CDR3, the DNA is TGTGCCAGCAGTGAATCCAGGCACACTGAAGCTTTCTTT.

V gene TRBV6-1 combines with J gene TRBJ1-1; 8 bases line up with TRBD1. From germline, CDR1 is MNHNS and CDR2 SASEGT. V was pared by 0 bases and J by 8 bases, with 5 bases of the junction left unmatched. The CDR3 runs to 14 residues. The CDR3 sequence: CASSEARGRVEAFF. The CDR3 DNA follows: TGTGCCAGCAGTGAAGCCAGGGGGCGCGTAGAAGCTTTCTTT.

V usage is TRBV6-1 and J usage is TRBJ2-1, with 11 bases aligning to TRBD2. Germline lookup yields CDR1 MNHNS and CDR2 SASEGT. This CDR3 is 14 amino acids long. After removal of 4 bases from V and 7 bases from J, the junction contained 3 bases not matched to a gene. The CDR3 loop is CASSGLAGRNEQFF. DNA of the CDR3: TGTGCCAGCAGTGGACTAGCGGGGAGGAATGAGCAGTTCTTC.

The chain joins TRBV6-1 to TRBJ2-4; 8 nucleotides line up with TRBD1. V dropped 4 bases and J dropped 5; count of bases not matched to a gene: 4. Germline V CDR1 and CDR2: MNHNS, SASEGT. The CDR3 consists of 14 residues. The CDR3 nucleotides read TGTGCCAGCAGTGTAGACAGGGGCGAAAACATTCAGTACTTC. Its protein is CASSVDRGENIQYF.

This chain joins TRBV11-2 and TRBJ2-5; D might be TRBD2 (6 bases). CDR3 size: 15 residues. Trimming cost V 6 bases and J 1 base, with 15 bases left between them. CDR1 and CDR2 (germline): SGHAT, FQNNGV. CDR3 DNA sequence: TGTGCCAGCAGGAACGCCGGGACTTCCCAAGAGACCCAGTACTTC. This codes for CASRNAGTSQETQYF. Full variable domain (missing parts from reference TRBV11-2 and TRBJ2-5): EAGVAQSPRYKIIEKRQSVAFWCNPISGHATLYWYQQILGQGPKLLIQFQNNGVVDDSQLPKDRFSAERLKGVDSTLKIQPAKLEDSAVYLCASRNAGTSQETQYFGPGTRLLVL.

The chain uses TRBV4-1 and TRBJ2-1; TRBD2 matches at 8 bases. From germline, CDR1 is MGHRA and CDR2 YSYEKL. The CDR3 length is 16 residues. J was trimmed by 8 bases and V by 4 bases; bases with no gene match: 13. CDR3: CASSPGERELKDEQFF. In DNA, the CDR3 is TGCGCCAGCAGCCCCGGGGAGCGGGAGTTGAAAGATGAGCAGTTCTTC.

The V gene is TRBV5-1, the J gene TRBJ2-7; TRBD2 might be the D (5 bases). The V and J ends lost 2 bases and 3 bases respectively, with 15 bases between them. The CDR3 contains 15 residues. Germline assignment: CDR1 SGHRS and CDR2 YFSETQ. The CDR3 sequence is CASSFGGPPNYEQYF. DNA of the CDR3: TGCGCCAGCAGCTTCGGAGGTCCGCCCAACTACGAGCAGTACTTC.

This chain joins TRBV2 and TRBJ2-3; possibly TRBD1 for D (5 bases). The CDR3 totals 12 residues. V lost 5 bases to trimming and J lost 6 bases, with 9 bases between them. Germline-derived CDR1 and CDR2 are SNHLY and FYNNEI. CDR3 bases: TGTGCCAGCAGTAGTTCAGGGGATACGCAGTATTTT. This encodes CASSSSGDTQYF.

J is TRBJ2-7 and V is TRBV6-6; 7 positions agree with TRBD2. Losses at the gene ends were 4 bases for V and 0 bases for J; bases not matched to a gene: 9. The germline V gene has CDR1 MNHNY and CDR2 SVGAGI (reference sequence). The CDR3 covers 16 residues. CDR3 DNA sequence: TGTGCCAGCAGTTCACAGTTTCGGGACTACTCCTACGAGCAGTACTTC. Amino acid sequence: CASSSQFRDYSYEQYF.

J is TRBJ1-5 and V is TRBV6-1; D is unresolved. The ends were cut back, 10 bases at V and 5 bases at J, with 9 bases in the middle. The CDR3 spans 11 residues. CDR1 and CDR2 from the germline V gene are MNHNS and SASEGT. The CDR3 is CATGGDQPQHF. CDR3 DNA sequence: TGTGCCACTGGCGGAGATCAGCCCCAGCATTTT.

This chain joins TRBV6-5 and TRBJ1-1; D remains ambiguous. The CDR3 runs 14 residues. Looked up from germline, CDR1 is MNHEY and CDR2 is SVGAGI. The V end was cut by 0 bases, the J end by 2 bases, with 7 bases between. The chain's CDR3 is CASSYSRVNTEAFF. The CDR3, as DNA: TGTGCCAGCAGTTACTCGCGGGTCAACACTGAAGCTTTCTTT.

The chain employs TRBV25-1 and TRBJ2-1; 8 nucleotides agree with TRBD1. J was trimmed by 5 bases and V by 6 bases; bases with no gene match: 9. Germline CDR1 is MGHDK and CDR2 is SYGVNS. There are 15 residues in the CDR3. Here the CDR3 reads CASSEWTGTDNEQFF. CDR3 coding DNA: TGTGCCAGCAGCGAGTGGACAGGGACCGACAATGAGCAGTTCTTC. The variable domain in full, completed from reference TRBV25-1 and TRBJ2-1, reads EADIYQTPRYLVIGTGKKITLECSQTMGHDKMYWYQQDPGMELHLIHYSYGVNSTEKGDLSSESTVSRIRTEHFPLTLESARPSHTSQYLCASSEWTGTDNEQFFGPGTRLTVL.

The CDR3 loop reads CTSSQDPGCSTTYEQYF. CDR3 in DNA: TGCACCAGCAGCCAAGACCCCGGGTGTTCCACGACCTACGAGCAGTACTTC. V gene TRBV1 combines with J gene TRBJ2-7; the D call of TRBD2 is as the table states it, not checked on the DNA. TRBV1 is recorded as a pseudogene. This CDR3 is 17 amino acids long.

The chain uses TRBV7-6 and TRBJ1-4, with TRBD1 as a possible D gene (6 bases). The germline V gene has CDR1 SGHVS and CDR2 FNYEAQ. CDR3 length equals 16 residues. V was clipped by 5 bases and J by 7 bases, with 20 bases between them. DNA of the CDR3: TGTGCCAGCAGCGTAGGCAGGGACACACTATTTGAAAAACTGTTTTTT. Translation gives CASSVGRDTLFEKLFF.

V gene TRBV15 combines with J gene TRBJ1-2; maybe TRBD1 (6 bases). Looked up from germline, CDR1 is LNHNV and CDR2 is YYDKDF (reference sequence). The V end was cut by 5 bases, the J end by 4 bases, with 14 bases between. The CDR3 extends over 14 amino acids. The CDR3 region has the DNA TGTGCCACCAGCGGAAGAGGACAGATCTATGGCTACACCTTC. Translated: CATSGRGQIYGYTF.

The rearrangement uses TRBV7-8 and TRBJ2-7; no clear D. Germline V gene data show CDR1 as SGHVS and CDR2 as FQNEAQ. CDR3 length equals 13 residues. V lost 0 bases and J lost 3, with 6 bases in between. The CDR3 bases are TGTGCCAGCAGCTTAGCACCGGGCTACGAGCAGTACTTC. It translates to CASSLAPGYEQYF. Complete variable domain (other parts from reference TRBV7-8 and TRBJ2-7): GAGVSQSPRYKVAKRGQDVALRCDPISGHVSLFWYQQALGQGPEFLTYFQNEAQLDKSGLPSDRFFAERPEGSVSTLKIQRTQQEDSAVYLCASSLAPGYEQYFGPGTRLTVT.

The V call is TRBV29-1, the J call TRBJ2-1; TRBD1 aligns across 12 bases. J lost 8 bases, V lost 6 bases, and 11 bases had no gene match. Germline CDR1 is SQVTM and CDR2 is ANQGSEA. This CDR3 is built from 15 residues. CDR3 nucleotide sequence: TGCAGCGTCCCCTCCGGGACAGGGGGCATCTATGAGCAGTTCTTC. Translation: CSVPSGTGGIYEQFF.

In nucleotides, the CDR3 is TGCGCCAGCAGCCGTGAGTGGGCAGGGGGCCCAGATACGCAGTATTTT. Translated, it gives CASSREWAGGPDTQYF. The chain joins TRBV4-1 to TRBJ2-3; TRBD1 aligns across 8 bases. Germline values: CDR1 MGHRA, CDR2 YSYEKL. CDR3 length: 16 residues. The V gene end was trimmed by 4 bases and the J gene end by 4 bases; junction bases not matched to a gene: 10.